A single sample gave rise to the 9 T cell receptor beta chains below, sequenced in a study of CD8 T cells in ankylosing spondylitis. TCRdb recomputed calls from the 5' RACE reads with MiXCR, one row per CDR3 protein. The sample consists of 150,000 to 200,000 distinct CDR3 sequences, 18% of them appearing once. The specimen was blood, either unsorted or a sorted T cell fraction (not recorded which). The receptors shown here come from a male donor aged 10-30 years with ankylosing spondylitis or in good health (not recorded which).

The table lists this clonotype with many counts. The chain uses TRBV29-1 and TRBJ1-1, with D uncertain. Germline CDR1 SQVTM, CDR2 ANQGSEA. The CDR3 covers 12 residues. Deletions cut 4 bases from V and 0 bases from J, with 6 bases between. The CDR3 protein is CSVGGMNTEAFF. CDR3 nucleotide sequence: TGCAGCGTTGGTGGCATGAACACTGAAGCTTTCTTT.

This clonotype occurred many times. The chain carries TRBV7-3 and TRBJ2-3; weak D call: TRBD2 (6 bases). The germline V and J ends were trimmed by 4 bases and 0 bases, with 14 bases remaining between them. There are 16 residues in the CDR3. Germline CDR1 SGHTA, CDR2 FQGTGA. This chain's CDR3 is CASSSGLSPSTDTQYF. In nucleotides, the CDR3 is TGTGCCAGCAGCTCCGGACTATCCCCTAGCACAGATACGCAGTATTTT. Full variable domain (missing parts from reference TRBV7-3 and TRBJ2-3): GAGVSQTPSNKVTEKGKYVELRCDPISGHTALYWYRQSLGQGPEFLIYFQGTGAADDSGLPNDRFFAVRPEGSVSTLKIQRTERGDSAVYLCASSSGLSPSTDTQYFGPGTRLTVL.

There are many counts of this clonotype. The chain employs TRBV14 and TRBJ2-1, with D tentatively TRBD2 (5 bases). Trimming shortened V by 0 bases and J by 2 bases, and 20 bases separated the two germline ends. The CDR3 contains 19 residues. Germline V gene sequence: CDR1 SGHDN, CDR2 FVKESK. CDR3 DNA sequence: TGTGCCAGCAGCCAAGATAGGATTTTGAGGGAAGGGACCTACAATGAGCAGTTCTTC. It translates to CASSQDRILREGTYNEQFF. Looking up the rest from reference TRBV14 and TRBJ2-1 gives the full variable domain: EAGVTQFPSHSVIEKGQTVTLRCDPISGHDNLYWYRRVMGKEIKFLLHFVKESKQDESGMPNNRFLAERTGGTYSTLKVQPAELEDSGVYFCASSQDRILREGTYNEQFFGPGTRLTVL.

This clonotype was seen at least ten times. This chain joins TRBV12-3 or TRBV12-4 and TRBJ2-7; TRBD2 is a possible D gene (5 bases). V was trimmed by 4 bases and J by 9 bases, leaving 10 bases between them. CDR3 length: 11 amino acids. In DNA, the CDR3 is TGTGCCAGCAGTTCCCGACGGGGGCAGTACTTC. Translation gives CASSSRRGQYF.

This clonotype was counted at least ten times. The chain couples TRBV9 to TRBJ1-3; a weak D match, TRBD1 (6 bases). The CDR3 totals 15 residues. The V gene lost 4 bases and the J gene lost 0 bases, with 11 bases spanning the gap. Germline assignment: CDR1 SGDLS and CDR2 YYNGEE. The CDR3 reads CASSSGDNSGNTIYF. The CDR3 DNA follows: TGTGCCAGCAGCTCAGGGGATAACTCTGGAAACACCATATATTTT. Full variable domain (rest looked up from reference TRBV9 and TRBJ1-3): DSGVTQTPKHLITATGQRVTLRCSPRSGDLSVYWYQQSLDQGLQFLIQYYNGEERAKGNILERFSAQQFPDLHSELNLSSLELGDSALYFCASSSGDNSGNTIYFGEGSWLTVV.

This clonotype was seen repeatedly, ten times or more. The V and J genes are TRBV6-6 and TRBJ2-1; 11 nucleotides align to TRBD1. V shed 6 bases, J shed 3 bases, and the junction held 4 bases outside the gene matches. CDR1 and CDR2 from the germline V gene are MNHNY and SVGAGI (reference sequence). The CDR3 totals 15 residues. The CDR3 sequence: CASRGGQGGYNEQFF. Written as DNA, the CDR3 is TGTGCCAGCAGGGGGGGACAGGGGGGCTACAATGAGCAGTTCTTC.

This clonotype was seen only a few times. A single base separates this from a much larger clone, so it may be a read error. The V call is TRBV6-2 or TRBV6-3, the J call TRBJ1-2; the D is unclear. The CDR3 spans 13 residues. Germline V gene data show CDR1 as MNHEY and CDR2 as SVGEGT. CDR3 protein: CASSYGARPTSPF. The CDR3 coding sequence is TGTGCCAGCAGTTACGGAGCCAGGCCCACTTCCCCCTTC.

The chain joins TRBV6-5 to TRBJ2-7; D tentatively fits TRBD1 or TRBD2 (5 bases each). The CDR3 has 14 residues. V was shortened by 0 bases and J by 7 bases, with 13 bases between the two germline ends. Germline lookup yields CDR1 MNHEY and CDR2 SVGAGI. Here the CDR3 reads CASSYSGAHGEQYV. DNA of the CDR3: TGTGCCAGCAGTTACTCCGGGGCCCACGGAGAGCAGTACGTC.

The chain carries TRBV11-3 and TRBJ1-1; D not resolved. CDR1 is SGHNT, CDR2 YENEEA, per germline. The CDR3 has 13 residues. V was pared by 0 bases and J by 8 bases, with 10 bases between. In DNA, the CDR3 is TGTGCCAGCAGCTTAGATTTGGGTGCGGAAGCTTTCTTT. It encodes CASSLDLGAEAFF.